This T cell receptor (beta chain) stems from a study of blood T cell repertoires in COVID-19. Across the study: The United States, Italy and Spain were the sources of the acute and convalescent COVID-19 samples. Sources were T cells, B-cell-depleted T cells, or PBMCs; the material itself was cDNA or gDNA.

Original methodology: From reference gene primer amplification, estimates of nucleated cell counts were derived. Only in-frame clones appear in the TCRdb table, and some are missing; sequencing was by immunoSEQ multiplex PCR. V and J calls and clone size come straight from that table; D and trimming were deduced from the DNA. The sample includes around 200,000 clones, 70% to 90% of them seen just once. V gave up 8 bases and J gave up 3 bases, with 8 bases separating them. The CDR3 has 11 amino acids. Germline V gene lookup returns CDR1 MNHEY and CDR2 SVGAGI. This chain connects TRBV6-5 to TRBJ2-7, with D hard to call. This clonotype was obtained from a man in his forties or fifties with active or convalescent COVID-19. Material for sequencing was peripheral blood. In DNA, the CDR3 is TGTGCCAGCCAGGTTTTCTACGAGCAGTACTTC. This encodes CASQVFYEQYF.